The 18 T cell receptor beta chains below come from one sample, sequenced in a study of blood T cell repertoires in COVID-19. Clones were sequenced by immunoSEQ multiplex PCR, and TCRdb holds only the in-frame ones, with some missing. Here the sample spans over 250,000 clones, around 82% being singletons. The material sequenced was peripheral blood. All receptors derive from a woman in her forties or fifties who had recovered from COVID-19.

The chain couples TRBV7-6 to TRBJ1-4; D not certain. Germline V gene data show CDR1 as SGHVS and CDR2 as FNYEAQ. This CDR3 is 15 amino acids long. V dropped 3 bases and J dropped 3 bases, with 11 bases sitting between them. CDR3 coding DNA: TGTGCCAGCAGCTTCTTGGCCCGCTCTAATGAAAAACTGTTTTTT. Encoded protein: CASSFLARSNEKLFF.

The chain has TRBV27 and TRBJ2-2; D gene unclear. The V gene's germline CDR1 is MNHEY and CDR2 SMNVEV (reference sequence). Trimming took off 6 bases at V and 2 bases at J, with 16 bases between the two ends. CDR3 length: 16 residues. This CDR3 reads CASSALTVINTGELFF. Here the CDR3 DNA reads TGTGCCAGCAGCGCCCTCACAGTTATTAACACCGGGGAGCTGTTTTTT.

This clone was found a few times. The sample holds other DNA sequences that translate to the same CDR3. The chain recombines TRBV18 with TRBJ2-2, with 8 positions matching TRBD2. Germline V CDR1 and CDR2: KGHSH, LQKENI. The CDR3 totals 15 residues. V trimming: 2 bases; J trimming: 6 bases; junction bases outside the gene matches: 5. In DNA form, the CDR3 reads TGTGCCAGCTCACCAAGGACCGGGGGGGCCGGGGAGCTGTTTTTT. Translation: CASSPRTGGAGELFF.

Here the CDR3 reads CASTSAGGRDRETQYF. The CDR3 DNA is TGTGCCAGCACCTCGGCTGGGGGAAGGGACAGAGAGACCCAGTACTTC. The gene calls are TRBV2 and TRBJ2-5, with 7 bases identical to TRBD1. V dropped 7 bases and J dropped 4; count of bases not matched to a gene: 15. CDR3 length: 16 residues. Germline values: CDR1 SNHLY, CDR2 FYNNEI.

The V call is TRBV29-1, the J call TRBJ1-2, with no clear D. V dropped 5 bases and J dropped 2 bases, with 6 bases sitting between them. This CDR3 has 11 amino acids. The germline V gene has CDR1 SQVTM and CDR2 ANQGSEA. The CDR3 loop is CSVPSNYGYTF. In nucleotides, the CDR3 is TGCAGCGTTCCGAGCAACTATGGCTACACCTTC.

The V and J genes are TRBV6-2 or TRBV6-3 and TRBJ2-1; 11 nucleotides agree with TRBD2. The CDR3 length is 15 residues. The V gene's germline CDR1 is MNHEY and CDR2 SVGEGT. The V gene end was trimmed by 0 bases and the J gene end by 11 bases; junction bases not matched to a gene: 6. The CDR3 region is CASSYSVLAGGQQFF. In DNA form, the CDR3 reads TGTGCCAGCAGTTACTCGGTTCTAGCGGGAGGCCAGCAGTTCTTC.

V usage is TRBV6-5 and J usage is TRBJ1-1; TRBD1 aligns across 7 bases. Germline lookup yields CDR1 MNHEY and CDR2 SVGAGI. The CDR3 length is 15 residues. V trimming: 6 bases; J trimming: 0 bases; junction bases outside the gene matches: 7. CDR3 sequence: CASRTRTGVNTEAFF. In DNA form, the CDR3 reads TGTGCCAGCAGAACCCGAACAGGGGTGAACACTGAAGCTTTCTTT.

This clone appeared once. The chain uses TRBV19 and TRBJ2-1, with D perhaps TRBD2 (6 bases). Germline-derived CDR1 and CDR2 are LNHDA and SQIVND (reference sequence). This CDR3 spans 15 amino acids. Trimming cost V 3 bases and J 4 bases, with 13 bases left between them. The CDR3 nucleotides read TGTGCCAGTAGTATTCCGGGGGAGAAGTACAATGAGCAGTTCTTC. The encoded protein is CASSIPGEKYNEQFF.

This rearrangement joins TRBV5-4 to TRBJ2-3; D not certain. Germline CDR1 reads SGHNT; CDR2 reads YYREEE (reference sequence). Trimming shortened V by 4 bases and J by 3 bases, and 6 bases separated the two germline ends. The CDR3 sequence is 12 residues long. CDR3 residues: CASSQLTDTQYF. The CDR3 nucleotides are TGTGCCAGCAGCCAACTAACAGATACGCAGTATTTT.

The chain combines TRBV4-3 with TRBJ2-3; D not resolved. V lost 0 bases to trimming and J lost 6 bases, with 13 bases between them. Germline lookup yields CDR1 LGHNA and CDR2 YSLEER. There are 15 residues in the CDR3. The CDR3 DNA reads as TGCGCCAGCAGCCAAGACCCCTGGGCGTCGGATACGCAGTATTTT. Translation gives CASSQDPWASDTQYF.

The chain has TRBV4-2 and TRBJ1-2; D unclear. V was clipped by 0 bases and J by 4 bases, with 3 bases between them. CDR1 and CDR2 from the germline V gene are LGHNA and YNFKEQ. The CDR3 consists of 12 residues. The CDR3 DNA sequence: TGTGCCAGCAGCCAAGACCTCTATGGCTACACCTTC. Amino acids: CASSQDLYGYTF.

This clone has just a few counts. This chain connects TRBV20-1 to TRBJ2-3; TRBD2 is a possible D gene (6 bases). From germline, CDR1 is DFQATT and CDR2 SNEGSKA (reference sequence). The CDR3 totals 17 residues. V lost 3 bases and J lost 2, with 21 bases in between. CDR3 sequence (DNA): TGCAGTGCTAGTTCTCGGTTCGGAGGGAGGACCACAGATACGCAGTATTTT. Its protein product is CSASSRFGGRTTDTQYF.

This clone was seen once. The chain has TRBV9 and TRBJ2-1; 9 nucleotides align to TRBD1. This CDR3 spans 15 amino acids. Per germline, CDR1 SGDLS and CDR2 YYNGEE. V gave up 4 bases and J gave up 0 bases; unmatched junction bases: 2. CDR3 in amino acids: CASSMDRGSYNEQFF. DNA of the CDR3: TGTGCCAGCAGCATGGACAGGGGCTCCTACAATGAGCAGTTCTTC. Together with reference TRBV9 and TRBJ2-1, the CDR3 gives the full variable domain: DSGVTQTPKHLITATGQRVTLRCSPRSGDLSVYWYQQSLDQGLQFLIQYYNGEERAKGNILERFSAQQFPDLHSELNLSSLELGDSALYFCASSMDRGSYNEQFFGPGTRLTVL.

The rearrangement uses TRBV3-1 (or the pseudogene TRBV3-2) and TRBJ1-2; TRBD1 aligns across 10 bases. Germline CDR1 is LGHDT and CDR2 is YNNKEL (reference sequence). The CDR3 totals 16 residues. V lost 0 bases and J lost 1; bases outside the gene matches: 2. CDR3 loop: CASSQEGTGDNYGYTF. The DNA of the CDR3 is TGTGCCAGCAGCCAAGAAGGGACAGGGGATAACTATGGCTACACCTTC.

The chain couples TRBV10-2 to TRBJ1-2, with D maybe TRBD1 (5 bases). Trimming shortened V by 0 bases and J by 4 bases, and 6 bases separated the two germline ends. This CDR3 is built from 13 residues. CDR1 and CDR2 from the germline V gene are WSHSY and SAAADI. DNA of the CDR3: TGCGCCAGCAGTGAGTCGACAGCCTATGGCTACACCTTC. Its protein is CASSESTAYGYTF.

V and J are TRBV30 and TRBJ2-5, with 14 positions matching TRBD2. The CDR3 extends over 17 amino acids. V lost 6 bases, J lost 5 bases, and 14 bases stayed unmatched. CDR1 and CDR2 (germline): GTSNPN, SVGIG (reference sequence). The DNA for the CDR3 is TGTGCCTGCGTACCGGGACTAGCGGGAGTAGTCTCGGAGACCCAGTACTTC. Translated, it gives CACVPGLAGVVSETQYF. The full variable domain, with the rest looked up from reference TRBV30 and TRBJ2-5, is SQTIHQWPATLVQPVGSPLSLECTVEGTSNPNLYWYRQAAGRGLQLLFYSVGIGQISSEVPQNLSASRPQDRQFILSSKKLLLSDSGFYLCACVPGLAGVVSETQYFGPGTRLLVL.

CDR3: CASSQAGGQGNYGYTF. CDR3 nucleotide sequence: TGTGCCAGCAGCCAAGCCGGCGGACAGGGGAACTATGGCTACACCTTC. The gene calls are TRBV4-2 and TRBJ1-2, with 9 nucleotides matching TRBD1. Germline V lookup: CDR1 LGHNA, CDR2 YNFKEQ. This CDR3 is built from 16 residues. V dropped 1 base and J dropped 2; count of bases not matched to a gene: 5.

The chain has TRBV2 and TRBJ2-5, with D possibly TRBD1 on 6 matching bases. The CDR3 runs 13 residues. The V and J ends lost 4 bases and 1 base respectively, with 7 bases between them. Germline values: CDR1 SNHLY, CDR2 FYNNEI. The chain's CDR3 is CASSVQGQETQYF. CDR3 in DNA: TGTGCCAGCAGTGTACAGGGCCAAGAGACCCAGTACTTC. Full variable domain (outside the CDR3, taken from reference TRBV2 and TRBJ2-5): EPEVTQTPSHQVTQMGQEVILRCVPISNHLYFYWYRQILGQKVEFLVSFYNNEISEKSEIFDDQFSVERPDGSNFTLKIRSTKLEDSAMYFCASSVQGQETQYFGPGTRLLVL.